This T cell receptor beta chain comes out of a study of tumor and adjacent non-tumor tissue in lung cancer. Findings of the study overall: In normal lung, the top 100 clones were significantly more dominant than in tumor.

Three rounds of nested PCR, following a modified ARM-PCR protocol, produced the TCRbeta library. One entry per CDR3 protein, called by TCRdb with MiXCR from the multiplex PCR reads. This sample has 47,000 or so distinct CDR3 sequences, with less than 70% found just once. The CDR3 runs to 14 residues. Germline CDR1 SGHAT, CDR2 FQDESV (reference sequence). No cell sorting was done before RNA was extracted from the tissue. The normal lung tissue was taken more than 3 cm from the tumor edge. A word on this clonotype: The antigen remains unidentified. One junction end does not reproduce the germline sequence, and a read error may be involved.

Specimen: distant non-tumor lung tissue. The V gene is TRBV11-1, the J gene TRBJ2-3; possible D gene TRBD2, 6 bases. The receptor was isolated from a woman in her seventies with non-small cell lung cancer. The CDR3 DNA sequence: TGTGCCAGCAACTTGGATAGGGAGGCAGATACGCAGTACTTT. Amino acid sequence: CASNLDREADTQYF.